This T cell receptor beta chain was recovered during a study of shared clonotypes between healthy human individuals. Sequencing was performed with immunoSEQ multiplex PCR; in TCRdb, only in-frame clones are kept and a portion is missing. The sample includes roughly 2.6 million clones, around nine tenths of them seen just once. A remark on this clone: This CDR3 is also generated by other DNA sequences in the sample.

CDR1 is SGHNT, CDR2 YYREEE, per germline (reference sequence). The CDR3 runs to 16 residues. J was trimmed by 0 bases and V by 0 bases; bases with no gene match: 2. The genes are TRBV5-4 and TRBJ2-1, with 8 bases matching TRBD2. The material sequenced was naive CD4+ T cells sorted from blood. Subset: CD45RA+ positively selected. This receptor was obtained from a man aged 18 to 29 in good health. CDR3: CASSLAAGGSYNEQFF. CDR3 DNA sequence: TGTGCCAGCAGCTTGGCGGCGGGGGGCTCCTACAATGAGCAGTTCTTC.